The 8 T cell receptor beta chains listed next were all sequenced from one sample in a study of T cell repertoires in cytomegalovirus infection. TCRdb re-analysed the reads in MiXCR, keeping a single row per CDR3 protein. The table lists around 710,000 distinct CDR3 sequences, 25% to 30% of them singletons, with around 13% in the top ten. No antigens are known for them. The sequenced sample was cultured CD8+ T cells from PBMCs, obtained from culture after CMV antigen stimulation. The receptors were sampled from a human donor in good health (CMV status not recorded). Some clones in this sample may be carry-over from other donors' samples.

This clonotype was detected only a few times. The V gene is TRBV6-2 or TRBV6-3, the J gene TRBJ1-1, with D maybe TRBD1 (5 bases). The CDR3 extends over 14 amino acids. V was trimmed by 2 bases and J by 3 bases, leaving 10 bases between them. Germline loops: CDR1 MNHEY, CDR2 SVGEGT. DNA for the CDR3: TGTGCCAGCAGTTACACAGGAGAGGACACTGAAGCTTTCTTT. It codes for CASSYTGEDTEAFF.

The V gene is TRBV27, the J gene TRBJ2-7; D may be TRBD2 (7 bases). The CDR3 contains 15 residues. CDR1 is MNHEY and CDR2 is SMNVEV in the germline V gene (reference sequence). Trimming removed 5 bases at V and 2 bases at J, with 16 bases between. CDR3 sequence reads: CASSPRGGRPYEQYV. DNA for the CDR3: TGTGCCAGCAGTCCTAGGGGGGGGCGACCCTACGAGCAGTACGTC.

The CDR3 sequence: CASSQGGPGHYQETQYF. As DNA, the CDR3 is TGCGCCAGCAGCCAAGGGGGGCCGGGACACTACCAAGAGACCCAGTACTTC. The gene calls are TRBV4-1 and TRBJ2-5; tentative D call: TRBD1 (6 bases). The CDR3 loop spans 17 amino acids. The V end lost 1 base, the J end lost 0 bases, and 15 bases lay between the germline ends. Germline assignment: CDR1 MGHRA and CDR2 YSYEKL.

The chain joins TRBV6-2 or TRBV6-3 to TRBJ1-5; D remains unclear. Trimming removed 6 bases at V and 1 base at J, with 10 bases between. In germline, CDR1 is MNHEY, CDR2 SVGEGT. CDR3 length: 14 residues. The CDR3 DNA is TGTGCCAGCAGCTTGGGGTGGAGCAATCAGCCCCAGCATTTT. Residues: CASSLGWSNQPQHF.

The chain is built from TRBV27 and TRBJ1-2; 12 bases agree with TRBD1. The V and J ends lost 8 bases and 6 bases, in that order; junction bases with no gene match: 7. Germline CDR1 and CDR2: MNHEY and SMNVEV (reference sequence). The CDR3 consists of 14 residues. The DNA of the CDR3 is TGTGCCAGCTCCCCCGGGACAGGGGGCCATGGCTACACCTTC. Its translation: CASSPGTGGHGYTF.

The CDR3 DNA reads TGTGCCACCAGTGATTCGGGGAATATGAACACCGGGGAGCTGTTTTTT. The encoded protein is CATSDSGNMNTGELFF. V gene TRBV24-1 combines with J gene TRBJ2-2, with D possibly matching TRBD2 (5 bases). V dropped 2 bases and J dropped 1 base, with 10 bases sitting between them. The CDR3 spans 16 residues. The germline gives CDR1 KGHDR, CDR2 SFDVKD.

The chain links TRBV20-1 to TRBJ2-5; D not resolved. Germline CDR1 is DFQATT and CDR2 is SNEGSKA (reference sequence). There are 14 residues in the CDR3. The ends were cut back, 0 bases at V and 2 bases at J, with 10 bases in the middle. Written as DNA, the CDR3 is TGCAGTGCTAGAGATTTGGGCAAGCAAGAGACCCAGTACTTC. It codes for CSARDLGKQETQYF.

In this sample, this clonotype turned up many times. The chain is built from TRBV7-8 and TRBJ1-2, with a tentative D call TRBD1 (5 bases). V dropped 2 bases and J dropped 6 bases, with 19 bases sitting between them. CDR1 and CDR2 (germline): SGHVS, FQNEAQ. This CDR3 is 16 amino acids long. CDR3 region: CASSLSKGPRGDGYTF. For the CDR3, the DNA is TGTGCCAGCAGCTTATCCAAGGGACCCCGGGGGGATGGCTACACCTTC. Variable domain in full (rest from reference TRBV7-8 and TRBJ1-2): GAGVSQSPRYKVAKRGQDVALRCDPISGHVSLFWYQQALGQGPEFLTYFQNEAQLDKSGLPSDRFFAERPEGSVSTLKIQRTQQEDSAVYLCASSLSKGPRGDGYTFGSGTRLTVV.